Sequencing of this TCR beta chain was carried out in a study of blood T cells in healthy people across ages. Sample-barcoded 5' priming and a J-beta primer mix drove a second PCR of roughly 6 to 12 cycles. TCRdb re-derived calls from the 5' RACE reads in MiXCR, one entry per CDR3 protein. The repertoire has some 760,000 distinct CDR3 sequences, roughly 25% of them found once; the top ten carry 9.4%. CDR1 is MDHEN, CDR2 SYDVKM, per germline. V was pared by 6 bases and J by 5 bases, with 23 bases between. CDR3 length: 16 amino acids. The sample also formed part of further work on T cells of mothers and their children. In that study: Mothers yielded over 9 million CDR3 reads, children some 3 million each. Related mother-child pairs showed slightly higher but non-significant overlap than unrelated pairs.

The rearrangement joins TRBV28 to TRBJ2-7; D possibly uses TRBD1 or TRBD2 (7 bases each). This receptor was identified in a boy aged 10-17 years in good health. The specimen sequenced was blood. DNA for the CDR3: TGTGCCAGCAGCGTGGGAGGGCAGGGGGGAAGGAACGAGCAGTACTTC. Translated: CASSVGGQGGRNEQYF. Full variable domain (outside the CDR3, taken from reference TRBV28 and TRBJ2-7): DVKVTQSSRYLVKRTGEKVFLECVQDMDHENMFWYRQDPGLGLRLIYFSYDVKMKEKGDIPEGYSVSREKKERFSLILESASTNQTSMYLCASSVGGQGGRNEQYFGPGTRLTVT.